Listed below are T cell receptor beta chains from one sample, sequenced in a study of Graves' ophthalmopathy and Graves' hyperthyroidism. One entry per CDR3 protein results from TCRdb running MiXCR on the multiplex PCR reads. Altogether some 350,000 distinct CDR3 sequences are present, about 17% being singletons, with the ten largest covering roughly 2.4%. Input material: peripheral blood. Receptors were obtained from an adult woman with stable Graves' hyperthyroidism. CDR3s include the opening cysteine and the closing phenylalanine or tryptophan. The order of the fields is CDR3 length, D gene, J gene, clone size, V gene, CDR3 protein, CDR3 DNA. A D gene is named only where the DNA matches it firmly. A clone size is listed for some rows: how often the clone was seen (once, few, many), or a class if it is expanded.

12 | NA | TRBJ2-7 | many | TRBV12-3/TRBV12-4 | CASSIGPYEQYF | TGTGCCAGCAGTATCGGTCCCTACGAGCAGTACTTC
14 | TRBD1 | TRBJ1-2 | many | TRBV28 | CASSWGQGRIGYTF | TGTGCCAGCAGTTGGGGACAGGGAAGGATCGGCTACACCTTC
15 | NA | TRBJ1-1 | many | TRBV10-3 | CAISESIGSNTEAFF | TGTGCCATCAGTGAGTCGATAGGGTCGAACACTGAAGCTTTCTTT
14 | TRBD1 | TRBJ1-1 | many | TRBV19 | CASRRTGRNTEAFF | TGTGCCAGTAGAAGGACAGGGCGGAACACTGAAGCTTTCTTT
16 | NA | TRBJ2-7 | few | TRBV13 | CASSLEGPLLSYEQYF | TGTGCCAGCAGCTTAGAGGGACCCCTTTTGAGTTACGAGCAGTACTTC
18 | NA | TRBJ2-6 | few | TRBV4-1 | CASSQGGLRSSGANVLTF | TGCGCCAGCAGCCAAGGGGGCCTCAGGAGCTCTGGGGCCAACGTCCTGACTTTC
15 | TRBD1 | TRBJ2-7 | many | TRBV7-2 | CASSLQLDRGWEQYF | TGTGCCAGCAGCCTCCAACTGGACAGGGGTTGGGAGCAGTACTTC
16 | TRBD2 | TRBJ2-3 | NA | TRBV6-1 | CASNTRTSGLTDTQYF | TGTGCCAGCAATACTAGGACTAGCGGCCTCACAGATACGCAGTATTTT
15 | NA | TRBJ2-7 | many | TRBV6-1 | CASSERAAGAYEQYF | TGTGCCAGCAGTGAACGGGCCGCAGGGGCGTACGAGCAGTACTTC
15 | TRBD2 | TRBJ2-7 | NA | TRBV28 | CASSMAGAVTYEQYF | TGTGCCAGCAGTATGGCGGGAGCGGTAACTTACGAGCAGTACTTC
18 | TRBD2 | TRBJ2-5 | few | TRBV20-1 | CSARARSGRASFLETQYF | TGCAGTGCTAGAGCGCGCAGCGGGAGGGCCTCTTTTTTAGAGACCCAGTACTTC
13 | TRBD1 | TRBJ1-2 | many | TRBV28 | CASNRGQNYGYTF | TGTGCCAGCAATAGGGGGCAGAACTATGGCTACACCTTC
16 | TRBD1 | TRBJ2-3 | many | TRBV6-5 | CASSYSPGQGGHTQYF | TGTGCCAGCAGTTACTCTCCGGGACAGGGAGGACATACGCAGTATTTT
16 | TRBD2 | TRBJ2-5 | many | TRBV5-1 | CASSLDSAGNQETQYF | TGCGCCAGCAGCTTGGATTCAGCGGGAAACCAAGAGACCCAGTACTTC